These T cell receptor beta chains were read from a single sample in a study of cytomegalovirus exposure and HLA in healthy donors. Using immunoSEQ multiplex PCR, the repertoire was profiled, and TCRdb retains in-frame clones only, with some absent. The data contain 220,000 or so clones, 65% to 75% of them singletons. The source material was PBMCs. Receptor source: a woman aged 25 to 39 in good health and CMV-seronegative. Each CDR3 is given with its conserved first and last residue. D genes are given only for firm matches. Clone size is stated in some rows and not others, as once, few, many or a class when expanded.

d_gene: -
v_gene: TRBV6-6
j_gene: TRBJ2-1
abundance: -
CDR3nt: TGTGCCAGCAGTTCGGGGGGCCGAAATGAGCAGTTCTTC
CDR3aa: CASSSGGRNEQFF

d_gene: TRBD2
v_gene: TRBV2
j_gene: TRBJ2-2
abundance: -
CDR3nt: TGTGCCAGCAGTCCGAATGGCGGGGGTGGCACCGGGGAGCTGTTTTTT
CDR3aa: CASSPNGGGGTGELFF

d_gene: TRBD1
v_gene: TRBV7-9
j_gene: TRBJ2-5
abundance: -
CDR3nt: TGTGCCAGCAGCCCGCGACAGGGGGCACAAGAGACCCAGTACTTC
CDR3aa: CASSPRQGAQETQYF

d_gene: -
v_gene: TRBV6-1
j_gene: TRBJ2-6
abundance: once
CDR3nt: TGTGCCAGCAGTGAAGGGACTTCTGGGGCCAACGTCCTGACTTTC
CDR3aa: CASSEGTSGANVLTF

d_gene: -
v_gene: TRBV4-2
j_gene: TRBJ1-1
abundance: -
CDR3nt: TGTGCCAGCAGCCAAGATCGGGGGAGGACTGAAGCTTTCTTT
CDR3aa: CASSQDRGRTEAFF

d_gene: TRBD2
v_gene: TRBV5-6
j_gene: TRBJ2-1
abundance: -
CDR3nt: TGTGCCAGCAGCTTAGCGGGAGTATTCTACAATGAGCAGTTCTTC
CDR3aa: CASSLAGVFYNEQFF

d_gene: TRBD2
v_gene: TRBV7-9
j_gene: TRBJ2-2
abundance: -
CDR3nt: TGTGCCAGCAGCCCTAAGGCTCGGCTAGCGGGAGCCACCGGGGAGCTGTTTTTT
CDR3aa: CASSPKARLAGATGELFF

d_gene: TRBD1
v_gene: TRBV5-6
j_gene: TRBJ2-5
abundance: -
CDR3nt: TGTGCCAGCAGCTGGGACAGGGAAGAGACCCAGTACTTC
CDR3aa: CASSWDREETQYF

d_gene: TRBD2
v_gene: TRBV6-1
j_gene: TRBJ2-7
abundance: -
CDR3nt: TGTGCCAGCAATCGCGGGGGAAATTACGAGCAGTACTTC
CDR3aa: CASNRGGNYEQYF

d_gene: -
v_gene: TRBV19
j_gene: TRBJ1-1
abundance: -
CDR3nt: TGTGCCAGTACCCAACGGGGGAACACTGAAGCTTTCTTT
CDR3aa: CASTQRGNTEAFF

d_gene: -
v_gene: TRBV20-1
j_gene: TRBJ2-1
abundance: -
CDR3nt: TGCAGTGCCGGTGAGCAGTTCTTC
CDR3aa: CSAGEQFF

d_gene: TRBD2
v_gene: TRBV2
j_gene: TRBJ2-1
abundance: few
CDR3nt: TGTGCCAGCAGTGAAGAAGGGACCGCTGGGGGGGTCTTC
CDR3aa: CASSEEGTAGGVF

d_gene: TRBD2
v_gene: TRBV7-6
j_gene: TRBJ2-5
abundance: once
CDR3nt: TGTGCCAGCAGTCTAGCGGGGGCCCGAGGGGAGACCCAGTACTTC
CDR3aa: CASSLAGARGETQYF

d_gene: -
v_gene: TRBV18
j_gene: TRBJ2-5
abundance: -
CDR3nt: TGTGCCAGCTCACCAAGCAGCGGTCAAGAGGCCCAGTACTTC
CDR3aa: CASSPSSGQEAQYF

d_gene: TRBD2
v_gene: TRBV29-1
j_gene: TRBJ2-5
abundance: -
CDR3nt: TGCGGCGTCGGGGGGATCGGGGAGACCCAGTACTTC
CDR3aa: CGVGGIGETQYF

d_gene: -
v_gene: TRBV6-6
j_gene: TRBJ2-7
abundance: -
CDR3nt: TGTGCCAGCAGTTCCGGCGAGCAGTACTTC
CDR3aa: CASSSGEQYF

d_gene: TRBD1
v_gene: TRBV4-2
j_gene: TRBJ1-6
abundance: few
CDR3nt: TGTGCCAGCAGCCAGCCGGGACAGGGGACACCCCTCCACTTT
CDR3aa: CASSQPGQGTPLHF

d_gene: TRBD2
v_gene: TRBV27
j_gene: TRBJ2-2
abundance: -
CDR3nt: TGTGCCAGCAGTTGGCTAGCGGGAGTCGGCGGGGAGCTGTTTTTT
CDR3aa: CASSWLAGVGGELFF

d_gene: -
v_gene: TRBV11-2
j_gene: TRBJ2-1
abundance: -
CDR3nt: TGTGCCAGCAGCCCCGGGGGCAATGAGCAGTTCTTC
CDR3aa: CASSPGGNEQFF

d_gene: TRBD2
v_gene: TRBV2
j_gene: TRBJ2-1
abundance: many
CDR3nt: TGTGCCAGCAGTGAAGGACTAGCGGGCTACAATGAGCAGTTCTTC
CDR3aa: CASSEGLAGYNEQFF

d_gene: TRBD2
v_gene: TRBV5-1
j_gene: TRBJ2-5
abundance: -
CDR3nt: TGCGCCAGCAGCTTAGGCGCGGGAGGGGAGGAGACCCAGTACTTC
CDR3aa: CASSLGAGGEETQYF

d_gene: -
v_gene: TRBV27
j_gene: TRBJ2-3
abundance: -
CDR3nt: TGTGCCAGCAGTCCGTACGGGAGCACAGATACGCAGTATTTT
CDR3aa: CASSPYGSTDTQYF

d_gene: -
v_gene: TRBV19
j_gene: TRBJ1-2
abundance: -
CDR3nt: TGTGCCAGTAGTATAAGAGGGATGGACCAAGGCTACACCTTC
CDR3aa: CASSIRGMDQGYTF

d_gene: TRBD1
v_gene: TRBV18
j_gene: TRBJ2-1
abundance: -
CDR3nt: TGTGCCAGCTCACCGGCAGGGGGCGTAGAGAATGAGCAGTTCTTC
CDR3aa: CASSPAGGVENEQFF

d_gene: -
v_gene: TRBV27
j_gene: TRBJ1-1
abundance: -
CDR3nt: TGTGCCAGCACCCTAGGGGCGGGGGGCAGGGACACTGAAGCTTTCTTT
CDR3aa: CASTLGAGGRDTEAFF

d_gene: TRBD1
v_gene: TRBV5-4
j_gene: TRBJ2-2
abundance: -
CDR3nt: TGTGCCAGCAGCTTGGGGGGCGGGACAGGGAGACGAGAGATGTTTTTT
CDR3aa: CASSLGGGTGRREMFF

d_gene: -
v_gene: TRBV5-1
j_gene: TRBJ1-1
abundance: -
CDR3nt: TGCGCCAGCAGCTTGTGGTCGGGGGGTGAGACTGAAGCTTTCTTT
CDR3aa: CASSLWSGGETEAFF

d_gene: -
v_gene: TRBV6-5
j_gene: TRBJ1-2
abundance: -
CDR3nt: TGTGCCAGCAGTTACTCGCACGGAGGGTCCCATTTCTCCTTC
CDR3aa: CASSYSHGGSHFSF